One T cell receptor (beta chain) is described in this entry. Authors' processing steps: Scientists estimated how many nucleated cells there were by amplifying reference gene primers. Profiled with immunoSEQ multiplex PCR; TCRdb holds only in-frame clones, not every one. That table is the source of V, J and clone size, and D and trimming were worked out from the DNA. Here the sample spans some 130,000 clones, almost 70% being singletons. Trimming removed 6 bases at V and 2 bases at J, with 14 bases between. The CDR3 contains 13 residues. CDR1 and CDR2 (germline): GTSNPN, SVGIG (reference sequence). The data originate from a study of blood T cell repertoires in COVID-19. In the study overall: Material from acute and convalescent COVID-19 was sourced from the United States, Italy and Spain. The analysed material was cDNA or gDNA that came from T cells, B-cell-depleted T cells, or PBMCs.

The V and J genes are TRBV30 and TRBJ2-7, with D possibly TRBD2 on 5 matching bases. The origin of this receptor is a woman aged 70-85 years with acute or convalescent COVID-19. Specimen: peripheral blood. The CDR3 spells CACISRGTYEQYF. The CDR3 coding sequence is TGTGCCTGTATAAGCCGAGGGACCTACGAGCAGTACTTC.